This TCR beta chain was identified during a study of T cell changes during pregnancy in multiple sclerosis (dated by TCRdb to the late 2010s). Study-level background: The study looked at changes in the T cell repertoire across pregnancy in women with multiple sclerosis.

As concerns this clone: The target of this receptor is not known. Per-base quality was not reported, and no clone a single base away is much larger than it.

Preparation of the library involved the immunoSEQ multiplex PCR assay. Not all clones reach the TCRdb copy of this immuneACCESS table, which keeps in-frame sequences only. Checked studies attribute under half of the gap to unresolved V genes and leave the rest unexplained. This sample has over 25,000 clones in its table, and 89% of those were observed once. Together, the top ten hold approximately 6.9% of the sample. This sequence originates from a female donor with multiple sclerosis, enrolled in a pregnancy study. This specimen was CD8+ T cells from peripheral blood mononuclear cells, taken in the second trimester of pregnancy.

The CDR3 in this case is CASSLESGDEQFF. The DNA sequence follows: TGTGCCAGCAGCCTCGAATCCGGGGATGAGCAGTTCTTC. The chain is made from TRBV9 and TRBJ2-1; the best D guess is TRBD2, with 5 bases matching. The CDR3 covers 13 residues, taking in both the cysteine and the phenylalanine. Left in the record is the CDR3 DNA by itself, 39 bases read in frame from the first base. V drops 4 bases and J drops 8 bases, leaving 13 bases in between. Sequences SGDLS (CDR1) and YYNGEE (CDR2) are obtained from the germline V gene.